These T cell receptor beta chains were read from a single sample in a study of blood T cells in healthy people across ages. TCRdb reprocessed the 5' RACE reads with MiXCR, giving one entry per CDR3 protein. The table lists 540,000 or so distinct CDR3 sequences, 27% of them singletons. Sequenced material: blood. These receptors were obtained from a woman in her sixties or seventies in good health. CDR3s include the opening cysteine and the closing phenylalanine or tryptophan. Each record gives: V gene, clone size, J gene, D gene, CDR3 protein, CDR3 DNA. The D gene is left open where the match is weak. Only part of the rows carry a size: once, few, many, or a class if the clone is expanded.

>TRBV7-2|-|TRBJ1-2|-
CASSRSGALNYGYTF
TGTGCCAGCAGCCGGTCGGGCGCTTTGAACTATGGCTACACCTTC
>TRBV5-1|-|TRBJ1-4|TRBD1
CASSYAGTGGEKLFF
TGCGCCAGCAGCTACGCCGGGACAGGGGGCGAAAAACTGTTTTTT
>TRBV25-1|-|TRBJ2-4|TRBD1
CASSASTGKNIQYF
TGTGCCAGCAGTGCCTCGACAGGGAAAAACATTCAGTACTTC
>TRBV7-8|-|TRBJ2-1|TRBD2
CASSLRGGGEVGEQFF
TGTGCCAGCAGCTTACGGGGCGGGGGGGAGGTAGGTGAGCAGTTCTTC
>TRBV6-1|few|TRBJ1-5|-
CASSENRRDQYSNQPQHF
TGTGCCAGCAGTGAGAATCGACGGGACCAGTATAGCAATCAGCCCCAGCATTTT
>TRBV29-1|once|TRBJ2-5|-
CSVESYQSGETQYF
TGCAGCGTTGAAAGCTACCAGTCGGGGGAGACCCAGTACTTC
>TRBV19|-|TRBJ1-4|-
CASSFSASNEKLFF
TGTGCCAGTAGTTTTTCAGCTTCTAATGAAAAACTGTTTTTT
>TRBV20-1|-|TRBJ2-1|TRBD2
CSASYPAGGINEQFF
TGCAGTGCTAGCTATCCAGCGGGGGGTATAAATGAGCAGTTCTTC
>TRBV5-6|-|TRBJ1-2|-
CASSLDGGPDGYTF
TGTGCCAGCAGCTTGGATGGGGGGCCTGATGGCTACACCTTC
>TRBV18|few|TRBJ2-5|-
CASSPNQEETQYF
TGTGCCAGCTCACCAAACCAAGAAGAGACCCAGTACTTC
>TRBV20-1|few|TRBJ2-1|-
CSAGRGGSYNEQFF
TGCAGTGCCGGGAGAGGGGGTTCCTACAATGAGCAGTTCTTC
>TRBV14|-|TRBJ2-7|-
CASSSKGRFHEQYF
TGTGCCAGCAGCTCCAAGGGCAGGTTCCACGAGCAGTACTTC
>TRBV11-2|many|TRBJ1-2|-
CASSFQNSGYTF
TGTGCCAGCAGCTTCCAGAACAGCGGCTACACCTTC
>TRBV29-1|once|TRBJ1-2|-
CSVAEGYSQGYTF
TGCAGCGTTGCAGAGGGCTACTCCCAAGGCTACACCTTC
>TRBV7-2|few|TRBJ2-5|-
CASSLGMIETQYF
TGTGCCAGCAGCTTAGGGATGATTGAGACCCAGTACTTC
>TRBV7-2|-|TRBJ2-4|-
CASSPPYKNIQYF
TGTGCCAGCAGCCCTCCCTATAAAAACATTCAGTACTTC
>TRBV14|-|TRBJ1-2|TRBD1
CASSQATGRVYGYTF
TGTGCCAGCAGCCAAGCGACAGGGAGGGTCTATGGCTACACCTTC
>TRBV6-2/TRBV6-3|few|TRBJ2-1|-
CASSWGGGAGSYNEQFF
TGTGCCAGCAGTTGGGGGGGCGGCGCCGGCTCCTACAATGAGCAGTTCTTC
>TRBV20-1|few|TRBJ2-5|TRBD1
CSAFRTGEETQYF
TGCAGTGCTTTTCGGACAGGGGAAGAGACCCAGTACTTC
>TRBV6-5|many|TRBJ2-1|-
CASSYSVGRVYEQFF
TGTGCCAGCAGTTACTCGGTTGGCAGGGTCTATGAGCAGTTCTTC
>TRBV9|few|TRBJ2-7|-
CASSNPGLEQYF
TGTGCCAGCAGCAACCCCGGTCTCGAGCAGTACTTC